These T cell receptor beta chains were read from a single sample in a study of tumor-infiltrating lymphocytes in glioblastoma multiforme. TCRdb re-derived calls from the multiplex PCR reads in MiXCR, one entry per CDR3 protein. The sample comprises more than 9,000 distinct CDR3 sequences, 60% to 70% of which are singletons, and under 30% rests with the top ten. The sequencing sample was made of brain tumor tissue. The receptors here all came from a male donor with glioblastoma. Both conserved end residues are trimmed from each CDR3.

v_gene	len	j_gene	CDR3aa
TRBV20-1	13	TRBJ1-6	SARGRGSVNSPLH
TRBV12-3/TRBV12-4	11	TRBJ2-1	TSSLLGEGAQF
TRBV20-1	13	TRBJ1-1	SAREKGQPNTEAF
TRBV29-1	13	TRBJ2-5	SVESTSERLGTQY
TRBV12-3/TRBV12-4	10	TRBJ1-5	ASSGDPGRQH
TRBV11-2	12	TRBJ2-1	ASSLGGGSNEQF
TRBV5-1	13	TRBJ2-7	ASSFGTGTGGEQY
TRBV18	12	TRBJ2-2	SSSPTQNTGELF
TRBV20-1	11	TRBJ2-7	SAISGISYEQY
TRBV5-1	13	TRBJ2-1	ASSLWTGVYNEQF
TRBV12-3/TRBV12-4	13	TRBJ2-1	ASMGRATEDNEQF
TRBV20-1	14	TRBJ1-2	SARDPGTGNYYGYT
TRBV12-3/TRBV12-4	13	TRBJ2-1	ASSLGGKPYNEQF
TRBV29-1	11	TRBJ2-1	SVDSVTSGEQF
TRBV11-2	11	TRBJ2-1	ASSLRGYNEQF
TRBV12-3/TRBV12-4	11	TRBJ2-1	ASSLGRVNEQF
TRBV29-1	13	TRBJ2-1	SELTLPATYNGQF
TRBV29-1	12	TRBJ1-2	SVGPGQGMYGYT